This TCR beta chain came from a study of identical twins. TCRdb ran MiXCR on the 5' RACE reads and lists one entry per CDR3 protein. The data contain around 960,000 distinct CDR3 sequences, about 12% of them singletons. This clonotype was seen only a few times. Its antigen remains unknown. The study, taken as a whole, reports: Clonotypes of the beta chain that were abundant in cord blood carried fewer insertions (memory repertoires showed none). Potential partial confounding of zero-insertion analyses by invariant MAIT and iNKT cells was noted. With monozygotic twins, out-of-frame TCR alpha sharing exceeded what models estimated. Researchers reported excess low generation probability among twin-shared out-of-frame alpha sequences.

Germline-derived CDR1 and CDR2 are DFQATT and SNEGSKA (reference sequence). The CDR3 totals 11 residues. Trimming pared 6 bases from V and 8 bases from J, leaving 10 bases between. These data were likewise used in another study, on yellow fever vaccine responses in identical twins.

The J gene is TRBJ1-4, the V gene TRBV20-1; D not resolved. This receptor was taken from a woman younger than 35 in good health. Sequencing was done on a sample of PBMCs. CDR3 coding DNA: TGCAGTGCCGAGACGGAGGAAAAACTGTTTTTT. Translation gives CSAETEEKLFF.